This entry lists 32 T cell receptor beta chains sequenced from one sample in a study of cytomegalovirus exposure and HLA in healthy donors. The PCR used 60 Vbeta and 13 Jbeta primers. Sequenced by immunoSEQ multiplex PCR; TCRdb stores in-frame clones only, minus some. The sample lists about 85,000 clones; 60% to 80% were seen once. The specimen was PBMCs. These receptors were collected from a woman aged 50 to 60 in good health and CMV-seropositive.

This rearrangement joins TRBV25-1 to TRBJ1-6, with unresolved D. Trimming took off 4 bases at V and 5 bases at J, with 12 bases between the two ends. Germline V gives CDR1 MGHDK, CDR2 SYGVNS. This CDR3 spans 15 amino acids. The CDR3 region has the DNA TGTGCCAGCAGTGGAGGGTGGGCAAATAATTCACCCCTCCACTTT. Translating gives CASSGGWANNSPLHF.

The chain employs TRBV2 and TRBJ1-4, with 7 bases matching TRBD1. This CDR3 has 15 residues. Germline V gene data show CDR1 as SNHLY and CDR2 as FYNNEI. The ends lost 3 bases at V and 5 bases at J; junction bases unmatched: 6. In DNA form, the CDR3 reads TGTGCCAGCAGTGAGGACAGGACCACGAATGAAAAACTGTTTTTT. It is translated as CASSEDRTTNEKLFF.

About this clone itself: Germline and junction disagree at one end, which may indicate a read error. The chain links TRBV7-7 to TRBJ1-3; possibly TRBD1 for D (6 bases). CDR1 and CDR2 (germline): SSHAT, FNYEAQ (reference sequence). The CDR3 has 18 amino acids. CDR3 bases: TGTGCTAGCAGCCCATACTTTGGGGGCCCCAGCTCTGGAAACACCATATATTTT. Protein sequence: CASSPYFGGPSSGNTIYF.

On this clone itself: One junction end does not reproduce the germline sequence, and a read error may be involved. The chain carries TRBV7-9 and TRBJ2-3; no clear D. The length of the CDR3 is 15 residues. In germline, CDR1 is SEHNR, CDR2 FQNEAQ (reference sequence). CDR3 DNA: TGTTCCAGCAGTTACCAAGTGGGCCTTTCAAATACGCAGTATTTT. Protein: CSSSYQVGLSNTQYF.

The rearrangement joins TRBV13 to TRBJ1-3; D is undetermined. V lost 5 bases to trimming and J lost 4 bases, with 9 bases between them. The CDR3 consists of 13 residues. The germline CDR1 and CDR2 sequences are PRHDT and FYEKMQ (reference sequence). CDR3 amino acids: CASSPLPGNTIYF. In DNA form, the CDR3 reads TGTGCCAGCAGCCCCCTCCCGGGAAACACCATATATTTT.

V is TRBV9 and J is TRBJ2-1; tentatively, D is TRBD2 (6 bases). Germline loops: CDR1 SGDLS, CDR2 YYNGEE. This CDR3 has 19 amino acids. The V gene lost 1 base and the J gene lost 4 bases, with 24 bases spanning the gap. CDR3: CASSVRGRRGWDNYNEQFF. DNA for the CDR3: TGTGCCAGCAGCGTACGTGGGAGGAGAGGGTGGGATAATTACAATGAGCAGTTCTTC. The full variable domain, with the rest looked up from reference TRBV9 and TRBJ2-1, is DSGVTQTPKHLITATGQRVTLRCSPRSGDLSVYWYQQSLDQGLQFLIQYYNGEERAKGNILERFSAQQFPDLHSELNLSSLELGDSALYFCASSVRGRRGWDNYNEQFFGPGTRLTVL.

The V and J genes are TRBV27 and TRBJ2-5; D is ambiguous. Germline loops: CDR1 MNHEY, CDR2 SMNVEV (reference sequence). Between the trimmed V and J ends, which lost 5 bases and 2 bases, there was a span of 6 bases. The CDR3 extends over 12 amino acids. The CDR3 reads CASSAQQETQYF. Written as DNA, the CDR3 is TGTGCCAGCAGTGCCCAGCAAGAGACCCAGTACTTC.

J is TRBJ1-1 and V is TRBV10-3; 9 bases align to TRBD1. The CDR3 length is 11 residues. The V gene end was trimmed by 10 bases and the J gene end by 14 bases; junction bases not matched to a gene: 11. CDR1 is ENHRY and CDR2 is SYGVKD in the germline V gene. The CDR3 sequence is CATGAGQGRFF. The DNA for the CDR3 is TGTGCCACGGGGGCGGGACAGGGCCGCTTCTTT.

This CDR3 reads CASSVGIGVDEQYF. The CDR3 DNA sequence: TGTGCCAGCAGCGTCGGGATTGGTGTCGACGAGCAGTACTTC. The J gene is TRBJ2-7, the V gene TRBV9; maybe TRBD2 (5 bases). V shed 2 bases and J shed 5 bases, with 14 bases lying between them. The CDR3 spans 14 residues. Germline loops: CDR1 SGDLS, CDR2 YYNGEE.

This chain uses TRBV29-1 with TRBJ1-2; D unclear. Per the germline V gene, CDR1 is SQVTM and CDR2 is ANQGSEA. Trimming shortened V by 3 bases and J by 8 bases, and 16 bases separated the two germline ends. CDR3 length equals 13 residues. Here the CDR3 DNA reads TGCAGCGTTGAGGCGGGCAGAGCGAAGGGCTACACCTTC. It specifies CSVEAGRAKGYTF. The full variable domain, rest sourced from reference TRBV29-1 and TRBJ1-2, is SAVISQKPSRDICQRGTSLTIQCQVDSQVTMMFWYRQQPGQSLTLIATANQGSEATYESGFVIDKFPISRPNLTFSTLTVSNMSPEDSSIYLCSVEAGRAKGYTFGSGTRLTVV.

In its sample, this clone was seen a few times. V is TRBV6-1 and J is TRBJ1-5, with D uncertain. Germline V gene data show CDR1 as MNHNS and CDR2 as SASEGT. Trimming shortened V by 6 bases and J by 2 bases, and 14 bases separated the two germline ends. The CDR3 length is 15 residues. CDR3 protein: CASSQTGIGNQPQHF. The CDR3 bases are TGTGCCAGCAGCCAAACGGGGATCGGCAATCAGCCCCAGCATTTT.

This clone was picked up one time. The chain recombines TRBV9 with TRBJ2-1; no clear D. Germline V lookup: CDR1 SGDLS, CDR2 YYNGEE. V lost 4 bases to trimming and J lost 13 bases, with 12 bases between them. The length of the CDR3 is 11 residues. The CDR3 here is CASSSPGRQFF. The CDR3 DNA sequence: TGTGCCAGCAGCTCCCCGGGTCGTCAGTTCTTC.

This clone appeared a single time. The V gene is TRBV10-3, the J gene TRBJ2-1; weak D call: TRBD2 (6 bases). Between the trimmed V and J ends, which lost 2 bases and 2 bases, there was a span of 13 bases. This CDR3 is built from 16 residues. Germline CDR1 ENHRY, CDR2 SYGVKD. This CDR3 is CAISELGSGPYNEQFF. CDR3 nucleotide sequence: TGTGCCATCAGTGAGCTTGGGAGCGGGCCCTACAATGAGCAGTTCTTC.

The V call is TRBV5-1, the J call TRBJ1-2; 9 nucleotides align to TRBD1. The CDR3 is 16 residues long. Germline lookup yields CDR1 SGHRS and CDR2 YFSETQ. Losses at the gene ends were 4 bases for V and 7 bases for J; bases not matched to a gene: 14. CDR3 DNA: TGCGCCAGCAGCCCGGGTGGGACAGGGCAAACGAGTGGCTACACCTTC. This sequence encodes CASSPGGTGQTSGYTF. The whole variable domain, filled in from reference TRBV5-1 and TRBJ1-2, reads KAGVTQTPRYLIKTRGQQVTLSCSPISGHRSVSWYQQTPGQGLQFLFEYFSETQRNKGNFPGRFSGRQFSNSRSEMNVSTLELGDSALYLCASSPGGTGQTSGYTFGSGTRLTVV.

The rearrangement links TRBV6-6 to TRBJ1-3, with unresolved D. V was shortened by 5 bases and J by 0 bases, with 8 bases between the two germline ends. This CDR3 is built from 14 residues. The V gene's germline CDR1 is MNHNY and CDR2 SVGAGI (reference sequence). CDR3 coding DNA: TGTGCCAGCAGTACTCCAAGCTCTGGAAACACCATATATTTT. Residues: CASSTPSSGNTIYF.

The genes are TRBV16 and TRBJ2-1; 12 bases line up with TRBD2. Germline CDR1 is KGHSY and CDR2 is FQNENV. This CDR3 contains 16 residues. V shed 2 bases, J shed 7 bases, and the junction held 6 bases outside the gene matches. The CDR3 DNA follows: TGTGCCAGCAGCCAAGGGCTAGCGGGAGGGGCGAATGAGCAGTTCTTC. It encodes CASSQGLAGGANEQFF.

This chain joins TRBV11-2 and TRBJ2-7; TRBD2 aligns across 9 bases. The CDR3 is made up of 15 amino acids. CDR1 SGHAT and CDR2 FQNNGV come from the germline V gene. Trimming removed 3 bases from V and 3 bases from J; junction bases left unmatched: 6. As DNA, the CDR3 is TGTGCCAGCAGCTTTTCCGCGGGAGGGTTCTACGAGCAGTACGTC. Its protein is CASSFSAGGFYEQYV.

The V gene is TRBV11-1, the J gene TRBJ1-1; possibly TRBD1 for D (5 bases). The length of the CDR3 is 13 residues. The germline V gene encodes CDR1 SGHAT and CDR2 FQDESV (reference sequence). The germline V and J ends were trimmed by 5 bases and 3 bases, with 10 bases remaining between them. CDR3 nucleotides: TGTGCCAGCAGCCAGGGCTGGGACACTGAAGCTTTCTTT. Residues: CASSQGWDTEAFF.

V and J are TRBV5-6 and TRBJ1-5; no firm D call. Germline CDR1 reads SGHDT; CDR2 reads YYEEEE. The V gene lost 2 bases and the J gene lost 3 bases, with 9 bases spanning the gap. The CDR3 is made up of 14 amino acids. The CDR3 DNA reads as TGTGCCAGCAGCTTTGCGGGCTCCAATCAGCCCCAGCATTTT. It specifies CASSFAGSNQPQHF.

This clone was found once. The chain is built from TRBV6-5 and TRBJ1-4; 7 bases are a match to TRBD1. The CDR3 totals 13 residues. With 6 bases clipped from V and 11 bases from J, the junction kept 9 bases outside the gene matches. Germline V gene data show CDR1 as MNHEY and CDR2 as SVGAGI. CDR3 residues: CASSPRQGWKLFF. CDR3 bases: TGTGCCAGCAGCCCGAGACAGGGTTGGAAACTGTTTTTT.

This clone has more than one count but fewer than ten. The rearrangement uses TRBV6-1 and TRBJ2-7, with D possibly matching TRBD1 (5 bases). From germline, CDR1 is MNHNS and CDR2 SASEGT. V lost 3 bases, J lost 1 base, and 19 bases lay in between. The length of the CDR3 is 17 residues. The CDR3 DNA reads as TGTGCCAGCAGTGAGAACAGGTTAAGGTATTATTCCTACGAGCAGTACTTC. Encoded protein: CASSENRLRYYSYEQYF.

The V and J genes are TRBV11-2 and TRBJ1-2; 8 bases align to TRBD1. The length of the CDR3 is 17 residues. The V gene's germline CDR1 is SGHAT and CDR2 FQNNGV. Trimming removed 5 bases from V and 4 bases from J; junction bases left unmatched: 15. For the CDR3, the DNA is TGTGCCAGCAGCGAAAGGGCAGGGGGCGGTTGGGGCTATGGCTACACCTTC. As protein: CASSERAGGGWGYGYTF.

In its sample, this clone was seen once. This chain joins TRBV5-1 and TRBJ2-3, with 8 positions matching TRBD2. V dropped 0 bases and J dropped 2; count of bases not matched to a gene: 5. The CDR3 has 16 amino acids. Germline V gene data show CDR1 as SGHRS and CDR2 as YFSETQ. The CDR3 sequence: CASSLATGGPTDTQYF. The DNA of the CDR3 is TGCGCCAGCAGCTTGGCTACGGGAGGGCCCACAGATACGCAGTATTTT.

The V call is TRBV18, the J call TRBJ1-1; 8 positions match TRBD1. Per germline, CDR1 KGHSH and CDR2 LQKENI. The trim removed 3 bases at V and 1 base at J, leaving 1 base unmatched. This CDR3 spans 14 amino acids. The CDR3 DNA follows: TGTGCCAGCTCACCGGGACAGGAGAACACTGAAGCTTTCTTT. Its translation is CASSPGQENTEAFF. The whole variable domain, filled in from reference TRBV18 and TRBJ1-1, reads NAGVMQNPRHLVRRRGQEARLRCSPMKGHSHVYWYRQLPEEGLKFMVYLQKENIIDESGMPKERFSAEFPKEGPSILRIQQVVRGDSAAYFCASSPGQENTEAFFGQGTRLTVV.

The chain is built from TRBV4-1 and TRBJ2-1, with TRBD2 identical over 13 bases. V dropped 1 base and J dropped 7; count of bases not matched to a gene: 4. Germline V gene sequence: CDR1 MGHRA, CDR2 YSYEKL. CDR3 length equals 16 residues. CDR3 in amino acids: CASSQGTSGGANEQFF. In DNA form, the CDR3 reads TGCGCCAGCAGCCAAGGGACTAGCGGGGGAGCAAATGAGCAGTTCTTC.

This chain joins TRBV27 and TRBJ1-2; D is undetermined. The germline V and J ends were trimmed by 0 bases and 4 bases, with 6 bases remaining between them. Germline V gene data show CDR1 as MNHEY and CDR2 as SMNVEV (reference sequence). The CDR3 extends over 13 amino acids. The CDR3 nucleotides read TGTGCCAGCAGTTTATCTTCCAGCTATGGCTACACCTTC. It specifies CASSLSSSYGYTF.

The genes are TRBV25-1 and TRBJ1-1; perhaps TRBD1 as D (6 bases). The germline V gene encodes CDR1 MGHDK and CDR2 SYGVNS. The CDR3 runs 16 residues. V lost 6 bases, J lost 0 bases, and 17 bases lay in between. The DNA for the CDR3 is TGTGCCAGCAGCCCAGCGGACAGTTTTATGAACACTGAAGCTTTCTTT. Translated: CASSPADSFMNTEAFF.

The V call is TRBV6-6, the J call TRBJ1-1; D possibly corresponds to TRBD1 (6 bases). CDR1 is MNHNY and CDR2 is SVGAGI in the germline V gene (reference sequence). V lost 2 bases and J 2 bases, leaving 12 bases between the germline ends. This CDR3 is built from 15 residues. The CDR3: CASSYGRGGNTEAFF. The CDR3 nucleotides are TGTGCCAGCAGTTACGGAAGAGGGGGAAACACTGAAGCTTTCTTT.

This chain uses TRBV30 with TRBJ1-6, with D possibly matching TRBD1 (5 bases). CDR3 size: 13 residues. The V end lost 3 bases, the J end lost 9 bases, and 12 bases lay between the germline ends. CDR1 and CDR2 (germline): GTSNPN, SVGIG (reference sequence). The chain's CDR3 is CAWRRGTSSPLHF. CDR3 sequence (DNA): TGTGCCTGGAGACGGGGGACGAGTTCACCCCTCCACTTT. Looking up the rest from reference TRBV30 and TRBJ1-6 gives the full variable domain: SQTIHQWPATLVQPVGSPLSLECTVEGTSNPNLYWYRQAAGRGLQLLFYSVGIGQISSEVPQNLSASRPQDRQFILSSKKLLLSDSGFYLCAWRRGTSSPLHFGNGTRLTVT.

V is TRBV5-8 and J is TRBJ2-5; 7 bases agree with TRBD1. The V gene end was trimmed by 4 bases and the J gene end by 0 bases; junction bases not matched to a gene: 6. Germline V lookup: CDR1 SGHTS, CDR2 YDEGEE. The CDR3 extends over 15 amino acids. The chain's CDR3 is CASSPGTAYQETQYF. The CDR3 DNA sequence: TGTGCCAGCAGCCCTGGGACAGCCTACCAAGAGACCCAGTACTTC.

V gene TRBV5-4 combines with J gene TRBJ2-1; 10 bases fit TRBD2. CDR3 length equals 16 residues. V dropped 4 bases and J dropped 1; count of bases not matched to a gene: 5. Germline V gives CDR1 SGHNT, CDR2 YYREEE (reference sequence). CDR3 protein: CASSLKRGGSYNEQFF. The CDR3 DNA follows: TGTGCCAGCAGCCTGAAGCGGGGGGGATCCTACAATGAGCAGTTCTTC.

The CDR3 nucleotides are TGTGCCAGCAGCTTTCAGGGGGGCACTGAAGCTTTCTTT. Translated, it gives CASSFQGGTEAFF. The V gene is TRBV5-5, the J gene TRBJ1-1; 7 nucleotides match TRBD1. CDR1 is SGHKS, CDR2 YYEKEE, per germline (reference sequence). The CDR3 has 13 residues. Trimming took 2 bases from V and 4 from J; bases not matched to a gene: 2.